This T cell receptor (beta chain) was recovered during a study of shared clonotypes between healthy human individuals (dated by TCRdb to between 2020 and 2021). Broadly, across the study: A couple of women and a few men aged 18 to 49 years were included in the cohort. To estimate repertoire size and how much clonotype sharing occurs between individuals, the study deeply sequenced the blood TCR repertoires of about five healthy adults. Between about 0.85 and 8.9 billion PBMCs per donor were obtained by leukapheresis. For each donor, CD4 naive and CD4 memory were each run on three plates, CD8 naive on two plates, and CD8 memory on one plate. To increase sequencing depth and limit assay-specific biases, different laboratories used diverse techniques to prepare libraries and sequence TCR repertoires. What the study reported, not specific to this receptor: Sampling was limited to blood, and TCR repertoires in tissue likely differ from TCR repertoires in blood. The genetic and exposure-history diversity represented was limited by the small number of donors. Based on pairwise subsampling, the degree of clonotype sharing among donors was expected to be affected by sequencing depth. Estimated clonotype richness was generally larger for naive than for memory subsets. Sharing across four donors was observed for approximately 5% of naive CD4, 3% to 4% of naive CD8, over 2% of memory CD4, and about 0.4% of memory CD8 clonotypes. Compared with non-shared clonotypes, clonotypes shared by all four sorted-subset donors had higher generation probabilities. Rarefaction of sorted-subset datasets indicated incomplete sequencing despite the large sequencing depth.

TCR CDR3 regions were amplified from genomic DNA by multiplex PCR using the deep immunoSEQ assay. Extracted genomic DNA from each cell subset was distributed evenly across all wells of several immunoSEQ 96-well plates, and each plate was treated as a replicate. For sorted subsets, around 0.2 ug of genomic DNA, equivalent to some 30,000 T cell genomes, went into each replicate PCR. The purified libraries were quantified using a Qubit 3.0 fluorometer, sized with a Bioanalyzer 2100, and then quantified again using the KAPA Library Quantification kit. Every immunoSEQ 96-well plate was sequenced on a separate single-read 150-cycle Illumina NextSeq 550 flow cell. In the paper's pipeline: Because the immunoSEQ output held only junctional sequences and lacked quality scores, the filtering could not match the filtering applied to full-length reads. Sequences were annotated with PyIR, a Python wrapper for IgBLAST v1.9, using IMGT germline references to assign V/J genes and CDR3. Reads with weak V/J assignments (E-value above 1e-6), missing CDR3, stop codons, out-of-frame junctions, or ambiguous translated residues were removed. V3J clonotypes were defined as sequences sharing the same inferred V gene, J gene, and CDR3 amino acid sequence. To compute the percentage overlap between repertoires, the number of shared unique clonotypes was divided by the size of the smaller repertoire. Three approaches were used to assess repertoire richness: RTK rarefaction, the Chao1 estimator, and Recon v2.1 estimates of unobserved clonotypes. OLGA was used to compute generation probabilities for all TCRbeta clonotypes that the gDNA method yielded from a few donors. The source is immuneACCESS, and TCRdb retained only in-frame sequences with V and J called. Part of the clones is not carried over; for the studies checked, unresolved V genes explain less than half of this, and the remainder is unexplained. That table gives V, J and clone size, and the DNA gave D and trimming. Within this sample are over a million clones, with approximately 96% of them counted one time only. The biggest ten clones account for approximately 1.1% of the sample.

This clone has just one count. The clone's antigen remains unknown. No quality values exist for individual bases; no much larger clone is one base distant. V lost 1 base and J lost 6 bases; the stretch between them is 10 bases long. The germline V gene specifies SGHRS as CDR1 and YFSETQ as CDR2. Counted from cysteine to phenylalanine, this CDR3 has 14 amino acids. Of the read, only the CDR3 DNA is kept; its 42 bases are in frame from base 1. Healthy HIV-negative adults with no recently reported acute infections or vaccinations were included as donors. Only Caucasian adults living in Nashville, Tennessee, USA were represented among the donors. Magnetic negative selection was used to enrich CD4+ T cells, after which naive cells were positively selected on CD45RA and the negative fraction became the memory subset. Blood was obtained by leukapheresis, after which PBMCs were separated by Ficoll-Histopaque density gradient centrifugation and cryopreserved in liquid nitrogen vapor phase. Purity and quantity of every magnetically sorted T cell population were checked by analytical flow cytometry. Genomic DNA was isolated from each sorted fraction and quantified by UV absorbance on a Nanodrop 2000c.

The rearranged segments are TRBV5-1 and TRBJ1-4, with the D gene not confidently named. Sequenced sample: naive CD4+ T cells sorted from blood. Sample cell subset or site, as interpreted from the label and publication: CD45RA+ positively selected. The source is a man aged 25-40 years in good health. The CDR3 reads CASSLRPRDEKLFF. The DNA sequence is TGCGCCAGCAGCTTGAGGCCACGAGATGAAAAACTGTTTTTT.